This TCR beta chain was identified in a study of siplizumab effects on memory and regulatory T cells. Profiling relied on immunoSEQ multiplex PCR, and the TCRdb table lists in-frame clones only, not all of them. The sample yields some 90,000 clones, 80% to 90% seen once. Losses at the gene ends were 3 bases for V and 8 bases for J; bases not matched to a gene: 7. This CDR3 is built from 15 residues. CDR1 is MGHDK and CDR2 is SYGVNS in the germline V gene. Study outcomes and limitations: Naive T cells seemed more diverse than memory cells and seemed major alloresponse contributors.

Details on this clone: The antigen is unknown.

V usage is TRBV25-1 and J usage is TRBJ2-7, with 13 bases matching TRBD2. Sequencing input: CD4+ T cells sorted from blood. The sequence derives from a human donor in good health. The DNA for the CDR3 is TGTGCCAGCAGTGACCGGACTAGCGGGAGCATCAAGCAGTACTTC. Translation: CASSDRTSGSIKQYF.